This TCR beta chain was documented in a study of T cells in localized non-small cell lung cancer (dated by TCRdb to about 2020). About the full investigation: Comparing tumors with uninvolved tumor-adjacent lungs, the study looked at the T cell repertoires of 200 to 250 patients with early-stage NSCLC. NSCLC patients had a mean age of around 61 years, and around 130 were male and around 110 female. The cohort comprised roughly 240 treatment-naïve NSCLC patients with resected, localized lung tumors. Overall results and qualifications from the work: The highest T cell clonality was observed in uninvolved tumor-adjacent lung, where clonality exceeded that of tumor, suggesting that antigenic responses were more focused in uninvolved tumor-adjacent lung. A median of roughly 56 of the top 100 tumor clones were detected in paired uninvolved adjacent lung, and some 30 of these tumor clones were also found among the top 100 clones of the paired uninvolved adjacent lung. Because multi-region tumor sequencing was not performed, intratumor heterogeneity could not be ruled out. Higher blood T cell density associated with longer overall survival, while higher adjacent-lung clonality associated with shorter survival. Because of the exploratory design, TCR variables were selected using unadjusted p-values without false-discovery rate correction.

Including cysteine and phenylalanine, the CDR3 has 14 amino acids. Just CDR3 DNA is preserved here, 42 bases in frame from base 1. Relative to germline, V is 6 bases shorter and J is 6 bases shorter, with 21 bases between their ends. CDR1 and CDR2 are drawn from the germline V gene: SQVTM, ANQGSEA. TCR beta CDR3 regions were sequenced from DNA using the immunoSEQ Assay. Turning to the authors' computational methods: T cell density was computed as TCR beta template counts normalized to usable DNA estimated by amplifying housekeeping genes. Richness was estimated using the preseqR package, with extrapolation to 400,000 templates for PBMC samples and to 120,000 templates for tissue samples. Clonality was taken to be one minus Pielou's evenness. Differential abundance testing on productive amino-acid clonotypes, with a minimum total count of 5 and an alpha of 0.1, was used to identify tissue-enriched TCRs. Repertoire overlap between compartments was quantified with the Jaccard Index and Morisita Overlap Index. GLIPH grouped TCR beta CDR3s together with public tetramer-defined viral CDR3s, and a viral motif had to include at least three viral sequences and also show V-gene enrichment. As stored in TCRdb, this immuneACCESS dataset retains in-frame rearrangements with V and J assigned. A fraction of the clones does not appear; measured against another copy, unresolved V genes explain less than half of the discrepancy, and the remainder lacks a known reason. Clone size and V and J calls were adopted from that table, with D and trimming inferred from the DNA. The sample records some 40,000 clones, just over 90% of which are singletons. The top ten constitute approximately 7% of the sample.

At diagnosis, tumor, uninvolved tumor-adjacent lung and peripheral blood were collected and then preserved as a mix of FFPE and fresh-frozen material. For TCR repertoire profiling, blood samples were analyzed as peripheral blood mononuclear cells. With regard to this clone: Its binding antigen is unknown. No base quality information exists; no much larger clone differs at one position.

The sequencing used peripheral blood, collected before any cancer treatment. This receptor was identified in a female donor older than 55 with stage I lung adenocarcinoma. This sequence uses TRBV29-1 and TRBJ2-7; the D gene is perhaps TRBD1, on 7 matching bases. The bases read TGCAGCGTCTTTAAGGGGGGACAGTTCTTCGAGCAGTACTTC. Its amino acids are CSVFKGGQFFEQYF.